This T cell receptor beta chain was profiled in a study of blood T cell repertoires in COVID-19. Sequenced by immunoSEQ multiplex PCR; TCRdb stores in-frame clones only, minus some. The sample gives approximately 250,000 clones, 70% to 90% of which show up once; roughly 14% is in the top ten. V was pared by 0 bases and J by 5 bases, with 14 bases between. Germline CDR1 is GTSNPN and CDR2 is SVGIG (reference sequence). The CDR3 sequence is 14 residues long. The specimen sequenced was peripheral blood. The receptor comes from a woman in her seventies with COVID-19, enrolled during active disease. This chain joins TRBV30 and TRBJ2-7; maybe TRBD1 (8 bases). The CDR3 loop is CAWSVTGGVNEQYF. Written as DNA, the CDR3 is TGTGCCTGGAGTGTTACAGGGGGGGTAAACGAGCAGTACTTC.